There are a few counts of the clone carrying this T cell receptor (beta chain). Antigen unknown. This entry is derived from a study of blood T cells in healthy people across ages. This CDR3 is built from 13 residues. V was shortened by 4 bases and J by 7 bases, with 13 bases between the two germline ends. Germline CDR1 and CDR2: SGHTA and FQGNSA. Study conclusions and caveats: Significant beta diversity loss was already apparent by age roughly 40, declining roughly linearly.

Through a sample-barcoded 5' primer and a J-beta primer mix, a second PCR was run for roughly 7 to 12 cycles. Every cDNA molecule bore a tag from a template-switch adaptor containing 12 random nucleotides. Every sample gave at least 2.5 million paired-end reads containing CDR3. TCRdb processed the 5' RACE reads anew with MiXCR; each CDR3 protein has one entry. The repertoire consists of approximately 830,000 distinct CDR3 sequences, with under 80% occurring once and the leading ten covering roughly 26%. The V gene is TRBV7-2, the J gene TRBJ2-5; D is possibly TRBD1 (7 bases). Sequencing was performed on blood. This clonotype was sampled from a young man in good health. CDR3 protein: CASSSLQGGTQYF. The CDR3 nucleotides are TGTGCCAGCAGCTCCCTCCAGGGGGGGACCCAGTACTTC.